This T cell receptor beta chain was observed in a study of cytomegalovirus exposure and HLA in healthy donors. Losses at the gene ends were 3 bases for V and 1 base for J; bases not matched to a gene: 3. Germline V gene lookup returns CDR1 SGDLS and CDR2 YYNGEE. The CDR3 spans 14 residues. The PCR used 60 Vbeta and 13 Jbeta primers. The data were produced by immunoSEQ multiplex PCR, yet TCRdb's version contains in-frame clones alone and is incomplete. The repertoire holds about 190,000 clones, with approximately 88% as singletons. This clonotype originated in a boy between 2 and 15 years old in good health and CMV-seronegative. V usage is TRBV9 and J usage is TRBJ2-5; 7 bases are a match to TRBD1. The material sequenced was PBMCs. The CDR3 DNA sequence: TGTGCCAGCAGCGGGGGACAGATCCAAGAGACCCAGTACTTC. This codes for CASSGGQIQETQYF.